The subject of this entry is one TCR beta chain. What it binds is not known. Profiled with immunoSEQ multiplex PCR; TCRdb holds only in-frame clones, not every one. The table shows approximately 280,000 clones, with 80% to 90% occurring only once. CDR3 length equals 16 residues. V shed 0 bases and J 3 bases; nucleotides not matched to a gene: 8. Germline CDR1 reads SGDLS; CDR2 reads YYNGEE. These data come from a study of cytomegalovirus exposure and HLA in healthy donors. Notes on the study in general: The study found most TCR sequences rare, yet found some public TCRs in many donors. As confirmed in vitro, three CMV-associated chains were specific for CMV antigens.

The receptor was isolated from a woman aged 18-29 years in good health and CMV-seronegative. Sequencing was done on a sample of PBMCs. The chain couples TRBV9 to TRBJ2-7; the match to TRBD1 covers 8 bases. CDR3 residues: CASSVEGQGRFYEQYF. CDR3 bases: TGTGCCAGCAGCGTAGAAGGACAGGGCCGCTTCTACGAGCAGTACTTC. Full variable domain (rest looked up from reference TRBV9 and TRBJ2-7): DSGVTQTPKHLITATGQRVTLRCSPRSGDLSVYWYQQSLDQGLQFLIQYYNGEERAKGNILERFSAQQFPDLHSELNLSSLELGDSALYFCASSVEGQGRFYEQYFGPGTRLTVT.